What follows are 25 T cell receptor beta chains derived from one specimen sequenced in a study of blood T cell repertoires in COVID-19. The data were produced by immunoSEQ multiplex PCR, yet TCRdb's version contains in-frame clones alone and is incomplete. The repertoire includes over 250,000 clones, around 92% of them detected once, and under 3% sits in the top ten. The sample consisted of peripheral blood. These receptor sequences come from a person aged 18 to 30 with COVID-19, enrolled during active disease.

The gene calls are TRBV6-6 and TRBJ2-7, with D perhaps matching TRBD2 (6 bases). The germline V gene has CDR1 MNHNY and CDR2 SVGAGI (reference sequence). The V and J ends lost 7 bases and 5 bases respectively, with 18 bases between them. This CDR3 comprises 14 residues. The CDR3 DNA sequence: TGTGCCAGCACCACGAAGGGCAGGGAGGACGAGCAGTACTTC. Translation gives CASTTKGREDEQYF.

This clone was recorded once. The V and J genes are TRBV6-2 or TRBV6-3 and TRBJ1-5; no reliable D call. Trimming shortened V by 1 base and J by 5 bases, and 6 bases separated the two germline ends. Germline assignment: CDR1 MNHEY and CDR2 SVGEGT. The CDR3 loop spans 13 amino acids. CDR3 protein: CASSYWEYQPQHF. The CDR3 nucleotides are TGTGCCAGCAGTTACTGGGAGTATCAGCCCCAGCATTTT.

The rearrangement uses TRBV2 and TRBJ1-2, with 8 bases identical to TRBD1. After removal of 8 bases from V and 8 bases from J, the junction contained 4 bases not matched to a gene. The CDR3 is 11 residues long. Germline CDR1 SNHLY, CDR2 FYNNEI. The CDR3 spells CASGGTGGYTF. The CDR3 DNA reads as TGTGCCAGCGGGGGGACAGGCGGCTACACCTTC.

The rearrangement links TRBV19 to TRBJ1-5; D call uncertain. Germline values: CDR1 LNHDA, CDR2 SQIVND (reference sequence). Between the trimmed V and J ends, which lost 1 base and 6 bases, there was a span of 19 bases. The CDR3 has 17 residues. In nucleotides, the CDR3 is TGTGCCAGTAGTATAGGAGCAGGAATAAGTAGGTCTCAGCCCCAGCATTTT. Its translation: CASSIGAGISRSQPQHF.

This clone has a handful of counts. The chain is built from TRBV4-2 and TRBJ2-1, with 8 nucleotides matching TRBD2. This CDR3 comprises 14 residues. Germline V lookup: CDR1 LGHNA, CDR2 YNFKEQ. Trimming removed 5 bases from V and 6 bases from J; junction bases left unmatched: 6. This chain's CDR3 is CASSESGSSNEQFF. CDR3 nucleotides: TGTGCCAGCAGCGAGAGCGGGAGTAGCAATGAGCAGTTCTTC.

The rearrangement uses TRBV18 and TRBJ1-1, with 9 bases matching TRBD1. The CDR3 covers 15 residues. V shed 3 bases and J 7 bases; nucleotides not matched to a gene: 9. CDR1 and CDR2 from the germline V gene are KGHSH and LQKENI. This chain's CDR3 is CASSPGTGPPNEAFF. The CDR3, as DNA: TGTGCCAGCTCACCCGGGACAGGGCCTCCTAATGAAGCTTTCTTT.

This chain uses TRBV6-2 or TRBV6-3 with TRBJ2-1; 8 bases fit TRBD2. The germline V gene encodes CDR1 MNHEY and CDR2 SVGEGT. There are 18 residues in the CDR3. With 4 bases clipped from V and 8 bases from J, the junction kept 19 bases outside the gene matches. The CDR3 DNA reads as TGTGCCAGCAGTTCACTCTCGAGATTAGCGGGGCCTTTGGATGAGCAGTTCTTC. This gives the protein CASSSLSRLAGPLDEQFF.

This chain connects TRBV7-2 to TRBJ1-4, with no clear D. The CDR3 runs to 14 residues. With 8 bases removed from V and 0 bases from J, the gap between germline ends came to 10 bases. CDR1 and CDR2 from the germline V gene are SGHTA and FQGNSA. This CDR3 reads CASGNPSTNEKLFF. The CDR3, as DNA: TGTGCCAGCGGCAACCCCTCAACTAATGAAAAACTGTTTTTT.

The genes are TRBV24-1 and TRBJ2-5; 8 bases match TRBD2. This CDR3 has 13 amino acids. Trimming removed 6 bases from V and 4 bases from J; junction bases left unmatched: 3. From germline, CDR1 is KGHDR and CDR2 SFDVKD. The CDR3 nucleotides are TGTGCCACCAGTAAAGCGGGAGTAGAGACCCAGTACTTC. Translation gives CATSKAGVETQYF.

The rearrangement uses TRBV29-1 and TRBJ1-2; TRBD1 is a possible D gene (6 bases). Trimming stripped 4 bases from V and 10 bases from J, with 16 bases between. Germline CDR1 reads SQVTM; CDR2 reads ANQGSEA. This CDR3 is built from 12 residues. The CDR3 spells CSVVPAGEDYTF. The CDR3 DNA reads TGCAGCGTTGTTCCGGCAGGGGAAGACTACACCTTC.

The V call is TRBV28, the J call TRBJ1-5, with D maybe TRBD1 (6 bases). The CDR3 totals 16 residues. Germline CDR1 is MDHEN and CDR2 is SYDVKM. V dropped 6 bases and J dropped 0 bases, with 15 bases sitting between them. The CDR3: CASSRTGFYSNQPQHF. CDR3 DNA sequence: TGTGCCAGCAGCCGCACAGGGTTCTATAGCAATCAGCCCCAGCATTTT.

The chain links TRBV7-2 to TRBJ2-2; TRBD2 might be the D (6 bases). V was trimmed by 3 bases and J by 4 bases, leaving 15 bases between them. Germline V lookup: CDR1 SGHTA, CDR2 FQGNSA. There are 16 residues in the CDR3. The CDR3 region is CASSFSSVGGTGELFF. CDR3 sequence (DNA): TGTGCCAGCAGCTTTTCTAGCGTGGGTGGCACCGGGGAGCTGTTTTTT.

The chain is built from TRBV6-5 and TRBJ1-5, with D possibly being TRBD1 (5 bases). Germline V CDR1 and CDR2: MNHEY, SVGAGI. CDR3 length: 15 amino acids. Trimming took 5 bases from V and 0 from J, leaving 11 bases between them. CDR3 protein: CASSIDRNSNQPQHF. The CDR3 nucleotides are TGTGCCAGCAGTATCGACAGAAATAGCAATCAGCCCCAGCATTTT.

The chain joins TRBV29-1 to TRBJ1-2; weak D call: TRBD1 (5 bases). The V gene lost 3 bases and the J gene lost 4 bases, with 12 bases spanning the gap. Per the germline V gene, CDR1 is SQVTM and CDR2 is ANQGSEA. The CDR3 has 13 amino acids. The CDR3 DNA reads as TGCAGCGTTGAGATGGGGGGGACCTATGGCTACACCTTC. It is translated as CSVEMGGTYGYTF. The variable domain in full, with the rest retrieved from reference TRBV29-1 and TRBJ1-2, is SAVISQKPSRDICQRGTSLTIQCQVDSQVTMMFWYRQQPGQSLTLIATANQGSEATYESGFVIDKFPISRPNLTFSTLTVSNMSPEDSSIYLCSVEMGGTYGYTFGSGTRLTVV.

The V gene is TRBV5-6, the J gene TRBJ1-2; D unclear. Per the germline V gene, CDR1 is SGHDT and CDR2 is YYEEEE. Trimming stripped 4 bases from V and 2 bases from J, with 15 bases between. This CDR3 contains 15 residues. CDR3 bases: TGTGCCAGCAGCCTCACGCGATTCATAAACTATGGCTACACCTTC. Translating it yields CASSLTRFINYGYTF.

This clone was seen a single time. The chain carries TRBV19 and TRBJ1-5, with D maybe TRBD1 (6 bases). Trimming pared 3 bases from V and 4 bases from J, leaving 13 bases between. This CDR3 region has 15 residues. Germline lookup yields CDR1 LNHDA and CDR2 SQIVND (reference sequence). CDR3 sequence reads: CASSMTTGVNQPQHF. The CDR3 DNA is TGTGCCAGTAGTATGACGACAGGAGTAAATCAGCCCCAGCATTTT.

This chain links TRBV5-1 with TRBJ2-1, with D possibly being TRBD2 (6 bases). The CDR3 totals 17 residues. CDR1 SGHRS and CDR2 YFSETQ come from the germline V gene. V shed 1 base and J shed 1 base, with 15 bases lying between them. The CDR3 region has the DNA TGCGCCAGCAGCTTGTTAGGTGGGAGGAGTTCCTACAATGAGCAGTTCTTC. Translation: CASSLLGGRSSYNEQFF.

This clone was recorded once. The rearrangement uses TRBV20-1 and TRBJ2-2, with 7 bases identical to TRBD2. The V gene's germline CDR1 is DFQATT and CDR2 SNEGSKA (reference sequence). Trimming took 3 bases from V and 0 from J; bases not matched to a gene: 4. The CDR3 totals 15 residues. The CDR3 sequence: CSASVAGANTGELFF. The CDR3 nucleotides read TGCAGTGCTAGTGTAGCGGGCGCGAACACCGGGGAGCTGTTTTTT.

The chain has TRBV11-2 and TRBJ1-1; D not certain. The CDR3 spans 13 residues. In germline, CDR1 is SGHAT, CDR2 FQNNGV. Deletions cut 1 base from V and 1 base from J, with 4 bases between. The CDR3 loop is CASSLGANTEAFF. DNA for the CDR3: TGTGCCAGCAGCTTAGGGGCGAACACTGAAGCTTTCTTT.

V gene TRBV29-1 combines with J gene TRBJ2-5; 11 bases agree with TRBD1. Germline CDR1 reads SQVTM; CDR2 reads ANQGSEA. V was clipped by 6 bases and J by 11 bases; unmatched bases: 11. CDR3 length equals 13 residues. CDR3 amino acids: CSVIRTGGWGQYF. DNA of the CDR3: TGCAGCGTCATCAGGACAGGGGGCTGGGGTCAGTACTTC. Using reference TRBV29-1 and TRBJ2-5 for the parts outside the CDR3, the full variable domain is SAVISQKPSRDICQRGTSLTIQCQVDSQVTMMFWYRQQPGQSLTLIATANQGSEATYESGFVIDKFPISRPNLTFSTLTVSNMSPEDSSIYLCSVIRTGGWGQYFGPGTRLLVL.

The V gene is TRBV19, the J gene TRBJ1-5, with D unresolved. The CDR3 loop spans 16 amino acids. The germline V gene encodes CDR1 LNHDA and CDR2 SQIVND (reference sequence). V was clipped by 5 bases and J by 0 bases, with 14 bases between them. The CDR3 region is CASSPRGSYSNQPQHF. CDR3 sequence (DNA): TGTGCCAGTAGTCCGCGGGGTTCTTATAGCAATCAGCCCCAGCATTTT.

This clone appeared a single time. The rearrangement links TRBV13 to TRBJ1-4; 8 bases align to TRBD1. Germline lookup yields CDR1 PRHDT and CDR2 FYEKMQ (reference sequence). The CDR3 loop spans 15 amino acids. V lost 3 bases and J lost 7; bases outside the gene matches: 7. Here the CDR3 reads CASSLTGETGEKLFF. Here the CDR3 DNA reads TGTGCCAGCAGCTTGACAGGGGAAACGGGTGAAAAACTGTTTTTT.

The rearrangement links TRBV3-1 (or the pseudogene TRBV3-2) to TRBJ2-7; TRBD2 agrees at 13 bases. This CDR3 comprises 15 residues. The germline V gene encodes CDR1 LGHDT and CDR2 YNNKEL (reference sequence). In DNA form, the CDR3 reads TGTGCCAGCAGCCAAGATGCTACTAGCGGGAGGGCCTTCTCTGTC. It codes for CASSQDATSGRAFSV.

V and J are TRBV10-3 and TRBJ2-2; 9 bases fit TRBD1. Losses at the gene ends were 0 bases for V and 6 bases for J; bases not matched to a gene: 8. Per germline, CDR1 ENHRY and CDR2 SYGVKD. This CDR3 is built from 17 residues. CDR3 sequence: CAISESNRGRVPGELFF. CDR3 bases: TGTGCCATCAGTGAGTCGAACAGGGGGCGAGTACCCGGGGAGCTGTTTTTT.

This chain connects TRBV14 to TRBJ1-6, with D perhaps matching TRBD1 (5 bases). The CDR3 contains 15 residues. Germline values: CDR1 SGHDN, CDR2 FVKESK. V gave up 1 base and J gave up 6 bases, with 10 bases separating them. CDR3: CASSQGGGGNSPLHF. The CDR3 bases are TGTGCCAGCAGCCAAGGGGGGGGTGGTAATTCACCCCTCCACTTT.